A single sample is the source of the 8 T cell receptor beta chains below, sequenced in a study of T cell repertoires in cytomegalovirus infection. TCRdb re-analysed the reads in MiXCR, keeping a single row per CDR3 protein. The data contain hundreds of thousands of distinct CDR3 sequences, approximately 30% of them singletons. Source material: PBMCs. The receptor source for this set is a human donor in good health (CMV status not recorded). Some clones in this sample may be carry-over from other donors' samples.

V gene TRBV28 combines with J gene TRBJ1-1; no clear D gene. CDR1 is MDHEN and CDR2 is SYDVKM in the germline V gene. This CDR3 is 12 amino acids long. Trimming removed 10 bases from V and 8 bases from J, with 17 bases in between. CDR3 amino acids: CATQVGLTEAFF. As DNA, the CDR3 is TGTGCCACCCAGGTGGGTCTGACGGAAGCTTTCTTT. The full variable domain, rest sourced from reference TRBV28 and TRBJ1-1, is DVKVTQSSRYLVKRTGEKVFLECVQDMDHENMFWYRQDPGLGLRLIYFSYDVKMKEKGDIPEGYSVSREKKERFSLILESASTNQTSMYLCATQVGLTEAFFGQGTRLTVV.

In its sample, this clonotype was seen many times. The chain links TRBV19 to TRBJ1-2, with TRBD1 identical over 12 bases. Germline loops: CDR1 LNHDA, CDR2 SQIVND (reference sequence). The ends lost 10 bases at V and 4 bases at J; junction bases unmatched: 7. The CDR3 contains 14 residues. The CDR3 nucleotides read TGTGCCACGACTCCGGGACAGGGGGCCTATGGCTACACCTTC. Its translation is CATTPGQGAYGYTF.

This clonotype was detected only a few times. The chain uses TRBV6-1 and TRBJ1-1, with 7 bases aligning to TRBD1. V lost 4 bases, J lost 2 bases, and 7 bases stayed unmatched. Germline V gene sequence: CDR1 MNHNS, CDR2 SASEGT. The CDR3 covers 15 residues. The CDR3 protein is CASSVSTGANTEAFF. DNA for the CDR3: TGTGCCAGCAGTGTATCTACAGGGGCAAACACTGAAGCTTTCTTT.

This chain uses TRBV4-1 with TRBJ1-1, with TRBD1 matching over 8 bases. From germline, CDR1 is MGHRA and CDR2 YSYEKL. Trimming removed 4 bases from V and 4 bases from J; junction bases left unmatched: 8. The CDR3 is made up of 15 amino acids. The CDR3 nucleotides read TGCGCCAGCAGCCCAGACAGGGGAGGGGGCACTGAAGCTTTCTTT. Translating it yields CASSPDRGGGTEAFF.

This clonotype was observed a handful of times. The chain is built from TRBV7-8 and TRBJ1-2; D is ambiguous. Germline V lookup: CDR1 SGHVS, CDR2 FQNEAQ. The length of the CDR3 is 13 residues. V lost 5 bases to trimming and J lost 7 bases, with 14 bases between them. In DNA form, the CDR3 reads TGTGCCAGCAGCGCCGGAGGAGGGAGTGGCTACACCTTC. Translated, it gives CASSAGGGSGYTF.

The chain recombines TRBV4-3 with TRBJ2-5; a possible D gene is TRBD2 (5 bases). Germline CDR1 LGHNA, CDR2 YSLEER. The CDR3 has 11 amino acids. The CDR3 DNA reads TGCGGGAGGCGGTACCAAGAGACCCAGTACTTC. Its translation: CGRRYQETQYF.

The chain couples TRBV18 to TRBJ1-5, with D tentatively TRBD1 (6 bases). The CDR3 sequence is 15 residues long. Trimming took 5 bases from V and 0 from J, leaving 11 bases between them. The germline V gene has CDR1 KGHSH and CDR2 LQKENI. CDR3 nucleotides: TGTGCCAGCTCATCAACAGGGTTTAGCAATCAGCCCCAGCATTTT. Protein product: CASSSTGFSNQPQHF.

This clonotype was detected once. This CDR3 is CSARPGLTGGENIQYF. DNA for the CDR3: TGCAGTGCTAGACCTGGACTTACAGGGGGCGAAAACATTCAGTACTTC. This chain connects TRBV20-1 to TRBJ2-4; 9 nucleotides match TRBD1. V was pared by 2 bases and J by 5 bases, with 10 bases of the junction left unmatched. The CDR3 sequence is 16 residues long. Germline-derived CDR1 and CDR2 are DFQATT and SNEGSKA (reference sequence).